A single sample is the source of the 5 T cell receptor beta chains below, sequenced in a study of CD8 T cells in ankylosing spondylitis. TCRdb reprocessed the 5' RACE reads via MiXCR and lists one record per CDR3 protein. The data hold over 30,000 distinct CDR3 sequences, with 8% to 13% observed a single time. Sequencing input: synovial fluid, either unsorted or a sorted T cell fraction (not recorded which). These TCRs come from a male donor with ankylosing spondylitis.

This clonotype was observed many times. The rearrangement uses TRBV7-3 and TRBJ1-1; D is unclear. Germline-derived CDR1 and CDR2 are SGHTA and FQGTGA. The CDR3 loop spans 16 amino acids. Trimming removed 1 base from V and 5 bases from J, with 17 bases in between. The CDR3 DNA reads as TGTGCCAGCAGCTTAAATCCAATCAGAACGAGTACTGAAGCTTTCTTT. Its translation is CASSLNPIRTSTEAFF.

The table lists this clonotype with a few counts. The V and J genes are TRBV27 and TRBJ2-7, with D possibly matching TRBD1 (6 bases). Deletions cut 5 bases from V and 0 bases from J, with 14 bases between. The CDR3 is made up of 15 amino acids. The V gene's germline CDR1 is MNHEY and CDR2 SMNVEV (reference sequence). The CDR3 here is CASSPRTASSYEQYF. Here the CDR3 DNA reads TGTGCCAGCAGTCCCCGGACAGCTTCCTCCTACGAGCAGTACTTC.

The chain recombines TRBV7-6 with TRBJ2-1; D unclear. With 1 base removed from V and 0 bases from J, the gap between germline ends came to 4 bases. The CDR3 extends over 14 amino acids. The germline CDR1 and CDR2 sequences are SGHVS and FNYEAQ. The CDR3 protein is CASSLEGSYNEQFF. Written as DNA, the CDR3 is TGTGCCAGCAGCTTAGAGGGCTCCTACAATGAGCAGTTCTTC.

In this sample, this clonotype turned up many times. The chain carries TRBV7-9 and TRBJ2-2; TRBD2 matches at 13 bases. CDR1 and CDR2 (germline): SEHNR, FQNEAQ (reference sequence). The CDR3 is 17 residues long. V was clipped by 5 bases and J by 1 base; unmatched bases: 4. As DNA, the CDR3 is TGTGCCAGCAGCACTCGGACTAGCGGGGGGAACACCGGGGAGCTGTTTTTT. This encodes CASSTRTSGGNTGELFF. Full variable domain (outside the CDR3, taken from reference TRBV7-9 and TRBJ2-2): DTGVSQNPRHKITKRGQNVTFRCDPISEHNRLYWYRQTLGQGPEFLTYFQNEAQLEKSRLLSDRFSAERPKGSFSTLEIQRTEQGDSAMYLCASSTRTSGGNTGELFFGEGSRLTVL.

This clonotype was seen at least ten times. CDR3 coding DNA: TGTGCCAGCAGTGAAACGTCCGGGACTAGCTCAATTAGCTCCTACAATGAGCAGTTCTTC. Translated: CASSETSGTSSISSYNEQFF. This chain connects TRBV2 to TRBJ2-1; 9 positions match TRBD2. From germline, CDR1 is SNHLY and CDR2 FYNNEI. This CDR3 spans 20 amino acids. After removal of 2 bases from V and 0 bases from J, the junction contained 14 bases not matched to a gene.